This T cell receptor (beta chain) was profiled in a study of cytomegalovirus exposure and HLA in healthy donors listed by TCRdb under 2017. Concerning the study at large: According to an earlier analysis of around 600 of the donors, about 179 million T cells yielded some 110 million unique TCR beta sequences and 276 Gb of sequence data. Roughly 300 gigabases of sequencing data and tens of millions of unique TCR sequences were included in an early release covering over 600 HLA-typed donors. The genetic ancestry cluster associated with self-reported Caucasian donors included 81% of the approximately 400 genotyped donors. The study aimed to test whether signatures of past pathogen exposure could be identified by cataloging public T cell receptors. The T cell repertoires of 666 subjects were profiled by immunosequencing and related to cytomegalovirus serostatus. Along with the approximately 700-subject first cohort, a separate validation cohort of more than 90 different subjects was used. To predict cytomegalovirus infection status, the study combined high-throughput TCR immunosequencing, statistical association of individual TCRs with disease status, and machine learning. In a later analysis, previously published TCR beta repertoires from about 640 donors were re-analyzed and high-resolution HLA genotyping was added so that TCR occurrence patterns could be studied. The later analysis used no new phenotypic data to find candidate immune exposures, relying instead on TCR beta sequences and their occurrence across donors. In an earlier analysis of 500 to 650 of the donors, high-throughput TCR beta sequencing was used to judge whether each TCR beta V gene segment behaved as functional or pseudogenic. Alongside the repertoire data, information on donor age, sex, ethnicity and CMV serostatus was compiled. A later genetic analysis took genome-wide SNP genotypes for about 65% of the roughly 670 donors and used that subset as a discovery cohort. Every repertoire in the discovery cohort had been generated on one and the same sequencing platform. HLA typing included class I and class II loci at four-digit resolution. Typing coverage varied by locus: roughly 620-640 donors for A, B, C, DRB1 and DQB1; more than 500 for DQA1; around 570 for DPA1; 450 to 480 for DPB1. Several DR-DQ haplotypes were handled as single units for association and clustering because linkage in the cohort was strong. Across approximately 400 genotyped donors of the cohort, an average of about 240,000 unique TCR beta nucleotide sequences per donor were sequenced, and roughly 18% of those sequences were non-productive.

The cohort was made up of several hundred healthy bone marrow donors. At the time of sampling, every cohort member was nominally healthy, though immune exposures that went unrecorded were likely present. The donor was CMV seronegative and belonged to the group of 352 seronegative cohort members. Each donor provided a peripheral blood sample, and peripheral blood mononuclear cells were used for TCR beta sequencing. Genomic DNA was extracted from the blood cell samples with the Qiagen DNeasy Blood Extraction Kit. What the work shows at the level of the full study, not this receptor alone: Because some donors lacked HLA typing at each locus, the association tests relied only on the typed subset. Sequencing depth was assumed to be roughly uniform across donors in the presence/absence analyses, though that assumption may not hold. In this cohort, only TCR beta chains were sequenced, and detectable features were limited by the absence of alpha or paired-chain data. The study listed 164 TCR beta chains as associated with cytomegalovirus. In a later analysis, the rate of TCR association differed among HLA loci, with DRB1 alleles having the most associated TCRs and HLA-C alleles having the fewest. A further reported finding was that TCR beta sequences accurately predicted the HLA-A and HLA-B alleles for most subjects in the first cohort. CMV serostatus was the only immune exposure information available for the cohort. The earlier analysis of almost 600 of the donors excluded roughly 17 rarely observed V segments, including chromosome 9 orphons, because counts were too low. Most CMV-associated TCR beta chains appeared to be HLA-restricted in a later analysis, and the HLA associations seemed to be driven largely by CMV exposure. Assigning TCR associations to individual alleles was difficult when HLA alleles, especially DR and DQ, strongly co-occurred. An earlier analysis of approximately 540 of the donors showed that most TCR beta V segments appeared in productive rearrangements either about 90% or about 30% of the time, which broadly matched IMGT annotations. A later genetic analysis reported fewer N-insertions in productive TCRs among donors in an Asian-associated ancestry cluster than the roughly 720-donor mean. The 87-base-pair reads could not distinguish some IMGT-functional V segments, including TRBV6-2 and TRBV6-3, so those segments were excluded. In vitro tests confirmed that a few of the cytomegalovirus-associated TCR beta chains recognize cytomegalovirus antigens. Linkage disequilibrium might explain the correlated functional status among segregating V segments, but an unknown experimental factor could not be excluded. In a later analysis, several top co-occurrence clusters were reported to appear linked to parvovirus B19, influenza, CMV and Epstein-Barr virus. In a later analysis, HLA-associated TCR beta chains showed more clonal expansion and lower generation probabilities than non-associated chains that were equally common. Cytomegalovirus status was reported to be diagnosed by the classifier with high specificity and sensitivity in both the original and validation cohorts. A group of highly shared sequence variants was considered likely to be a technical artifact of the sequencing pipeline. Specific HLA alleles were associated with some 15,000 TCR beta sequences at a false discovery rate of 0.05 in a later analysis. The authors suggested that the approach could potentially be generalized to other disease states and immunological phenotypes. Across donors, most TCR sequences were observed very rarely, whereas some public TCRs were present in many individuals. In a later genetic analysis, a missense DCLRE1C variant was associated with V-gene and J-gene trimming of TCR beta chains, and the association was replicated in an independent cohort.

The library was generated by the immunoSEQ multiplex PCR assay. A mixture of 60 forward primers for TCR Vbeta segments and 13 reverse primers for TCR Jbeta segments was used in the multiplex PCR. The CDR3 region of rearranged TCR beta genes was amplified from genomic DNA by a multiplex PCR assay. On the Illumina HiSeq System, the amplified TCR beta libraries were sequenced as 87-base-pair reads. On the study's bioinformatics: A later analysis tallied around 87 million unique TCR beta chains across the 700 or so repertoires, and about 12 million of those chains were shared by two or more donors. To remove PCR and sequencing errors, raw reads were error-corrected and collapsed into unique sequences using a nearest-neighbor algorithm that merged closely related sequences. CDR3 sequences were aligned to IMGT reference sequences to assign V, D and J gene segments. For a sequence to be retained, at least a six-nucleotide match to both a V gene segment and a J gene segment was required. Rearrangements were classified as productive when the CDR3 lacked stop codons and remained in frame with V and J, and all other rearrangements were classified as non-productive. CDR3 was defined according to IMGT convention as the region running from the second conserved V-encoded cysteine to the conserved J-encoded phenylalanine. Sequences without an unambiguous match to a single V gene segment were excluded from the earlier analysis of 450 to 650 of the donors. An earlier analysis of fewer than 650 of the donors classified V segments as functional when productive rearrangements were above 56.7% and as segregating when the standard deviation between donors was above 5%. A statistical classification framework was built to diagnose cytomegalovirus status from the catalog of TCR beta chain sequences. V and J gene assignment, in a later analysis, came from comparing TCR nucleotide sequences with IMGT/GENE-DB human TR gene sequences. In a later analysis, CDR3 sequences and most-parsimonious VDJ recombination scenarios were assigned using the TCRdist pipeline. In a later analysis, each TCR beta chain was defined by its CDR3 amino acid sequence together with its V-gene family, and reads lacking a unique V-gene family were excluded. To address suspected cross-contamination and a sequencing artifact, a later analysis removed around 590 highly shared, low-generation-probability nucleotide sequences. In a later analysis, a clonal expansion index for each public chain was calculated from normalized within-repertoire ranks of inferred template counts. Generation probabilities in a later analysis came from a VDJ recombination model fitted to out-of-frame rearrangements, and those results were checked against IGoR. Hypergeometric tests were used in a later analysis to score TCR-TCR, TCR-HLA and TCR-CMV co-occurrence, with a repertoire-size bias correction applied to the TCR pairs. To estimate false discovery rates, a later analysis permuted the HLA or CMV assignments 20 times. A later analysis grouped co-occurring TCRs with DBSCAN, adding TCRdist sequence similarity when clustering within HLA-allele-positive subsets. Co-occurrence clustering excluded repertoires with fewer than 30,000 or more than 120,000 public chains, plus five with anomalous nucleotide sharing. The table was pulled from immuneACCESS by TCRdb, which kept in-frame rearrangements only. Such tables lose some clones; where checked, under half of the loss comes from unresolved V genes, and the rest has no known cause. V, J and clone size were drawn from that table, and D and trimming were deduced from the DNA. Across this sample there are approximately 150,000 clones, with approximately 79% seen only once. The top ten constitute over 1.2% of the sample.

This clone has just a few counts. The antigen it recognizes is unknown. Per-base qualities were not stored, and no clone one base away is much larger. The germline V gene (reference sequence) specifies SGHNT as CDR1 and YYREEE as CDR2. Spanning cysteine to phenylalanine, the CDR3 consists of 17 amino acids. The entry retains the CDR3 DNA only, 51 bases that are in frame from base 1. After removal of 5 bases from V and 6 bases from J, the junction retains 11 bases not matched to a gene. The clonotype comes from a man between 60 and 70 years old in good health and CMV-seronegative. The sequence joins TRBV5-4 to TRBJ2-3, with 14 bases matching TRBD2. The sequenced sample consisted of PBMCs. The nucleotide sequence is TGTGCCAGCAGACCGATGACTAGCGGGAGGGCCGTGGATACGCAGTATTTT. Its translation is CASRPMTSGRAVDTQYF.